The present entry profiles one TCR beta chain with its context. Its antigen is unknown. V shed 6 bases, J shed 4 bases, and the junction held 15 bases outside the gene matches. The CDR3 has 16 residues. From germline, CDR1 is MDHEN and CDR2 SYDVKM. The data were obtained in a study of response to subunit inactivated influenza vaccine. Whole-study findings and limits: Few additional T cells are recruited per seasonal influenza vaccination, authors suggested.

TCRdb fed the RT-PCR reads into MiXCR, producing one record per CDR3 protein. Of about 190,000 distinct CDR3 sequences in the sample, roughly an eighth were seen once. Sequencing used CD8+ T cells sorted from PBMCs, obtained more than 4 days after vaccination. The rearrangement uses TRBV28 and TRBJ2-7; 7 positions agree with TRBD2. This receptor was taken from a man aged 45-65 years who received an inactivated influenza vaccine. This chain's CDR3 is CASSPRGAGVPYEQYF. The DNA of the CDR3 is TGTGCCAGCAGCCCTAGGGGCGCGGGAGTACCATACGAGCAGTACTTC.